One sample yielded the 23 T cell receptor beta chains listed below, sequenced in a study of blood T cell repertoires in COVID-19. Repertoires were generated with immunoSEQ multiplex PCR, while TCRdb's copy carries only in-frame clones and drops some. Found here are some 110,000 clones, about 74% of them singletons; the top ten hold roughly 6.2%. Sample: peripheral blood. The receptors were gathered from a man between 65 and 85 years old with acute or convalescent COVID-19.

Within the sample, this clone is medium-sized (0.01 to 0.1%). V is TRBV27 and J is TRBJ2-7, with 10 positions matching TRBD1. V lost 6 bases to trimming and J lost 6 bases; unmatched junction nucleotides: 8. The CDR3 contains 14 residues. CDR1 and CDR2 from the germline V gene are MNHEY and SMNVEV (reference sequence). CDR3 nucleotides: TGTGCCAGCAGCGATGGGACAGGGGATCCCGAGCAGTACTTC. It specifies CASSDGTGDPEQYF.

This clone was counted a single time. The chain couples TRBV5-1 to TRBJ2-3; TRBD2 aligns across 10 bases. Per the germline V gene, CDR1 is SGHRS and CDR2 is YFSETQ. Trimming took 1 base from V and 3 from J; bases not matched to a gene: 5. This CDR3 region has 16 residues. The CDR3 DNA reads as TGCGCCAGCAGCTTGAGACTAGCGGGCCCAACAGATACGCAGTATTTT. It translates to CASSLRLAGPTDTQYF.

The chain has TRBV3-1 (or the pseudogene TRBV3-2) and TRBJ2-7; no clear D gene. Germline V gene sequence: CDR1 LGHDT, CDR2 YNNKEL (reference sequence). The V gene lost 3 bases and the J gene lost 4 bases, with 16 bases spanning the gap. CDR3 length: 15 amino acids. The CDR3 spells CASSQGISLGYEQYF. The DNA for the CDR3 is TGTGCCAGCAGCCAGGGCATCTCCTTGGGTTACGAGCAGTACTTC.

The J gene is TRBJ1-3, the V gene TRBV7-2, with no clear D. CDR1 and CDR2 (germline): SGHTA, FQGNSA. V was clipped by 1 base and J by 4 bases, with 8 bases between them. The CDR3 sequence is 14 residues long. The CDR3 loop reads CASSLGSGGNTIYF. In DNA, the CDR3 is TGTGCCAGCAGCTTAGGGTCGGGGGGAAACACCATATATTTT.

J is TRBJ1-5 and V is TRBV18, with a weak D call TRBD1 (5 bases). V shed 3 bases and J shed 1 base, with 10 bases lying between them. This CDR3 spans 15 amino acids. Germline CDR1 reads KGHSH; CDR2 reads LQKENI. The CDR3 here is CASSPGGWSNQPQHF. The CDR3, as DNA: TGTGCCAGCTCACCGGGGGGATGGAGCAATCAGCCCCAGCATTTT.

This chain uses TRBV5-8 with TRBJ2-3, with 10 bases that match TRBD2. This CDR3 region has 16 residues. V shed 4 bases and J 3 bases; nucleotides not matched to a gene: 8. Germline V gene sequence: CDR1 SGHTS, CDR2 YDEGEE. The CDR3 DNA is TGTGCCAGCAGCCGAACTAGCGGGGTAGGAACAGATACGCAGTATTTT. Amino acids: CASSRTSGVGTDTQYF.

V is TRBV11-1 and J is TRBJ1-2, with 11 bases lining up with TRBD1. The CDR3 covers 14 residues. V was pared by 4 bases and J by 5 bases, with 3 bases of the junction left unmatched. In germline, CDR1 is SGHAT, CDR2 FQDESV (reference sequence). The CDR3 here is CASSSGQGAYGYTF. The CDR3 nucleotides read TGTGCCAGCAGCTCCGGACAGGGGGCGTATGGCTACACCTTC.

The CDR3, as DNA: TGCAGCGTTGAAGGGCAGTTTGAAAAACTGTTTTTT. Its translation: CSVEGQFEKLFF. The chain has TRBV29-1 and TRBJ1-4; D remains ambiguous. Trimming took 1 base from V and 7 from J, leaving 7 bases between them. This CDR3 spans 12 amino acids. The germline V gene encodes CDR1 SQVTM and CDR2 ANQGSEA.

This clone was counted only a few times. CDR3 loop: CASSVGNRQPQHF. The CDR3 nucleotides are TGTGCCAGCAGCGTAGGGAACAGGCAGCCCCAGCATTTT. The chain links TRBV6-1 to TRBJ1-5; perhaps TRBD1 as D (5 bases). This CDR3 comprises 13 residues. Looked up from germline, CDR1 is MNHNS and CDR2 is SASEGT. The germline V and J ends were trimmed by 6 bases and 7 bases, with 13 bases remaining between them.

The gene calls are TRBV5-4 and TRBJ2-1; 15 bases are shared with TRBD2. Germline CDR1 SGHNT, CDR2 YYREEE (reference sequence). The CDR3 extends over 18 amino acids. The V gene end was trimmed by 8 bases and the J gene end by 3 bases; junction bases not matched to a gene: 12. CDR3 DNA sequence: TGTGCCAGTTCACGGACTAGCGGGGGGGCCGGGAGCTACAATGAGCAGTTCTTC. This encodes CASSRTSGGAGSYNEQFF.

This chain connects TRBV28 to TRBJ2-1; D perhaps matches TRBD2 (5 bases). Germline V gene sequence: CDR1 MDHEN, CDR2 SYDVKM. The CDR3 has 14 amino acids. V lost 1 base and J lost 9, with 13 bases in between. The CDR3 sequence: CASSLSPRGGEQFF. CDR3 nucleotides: TGTGCCAGCAGTTTATCCCCGAGAGGAGGTGAGCAGTTCTTC.

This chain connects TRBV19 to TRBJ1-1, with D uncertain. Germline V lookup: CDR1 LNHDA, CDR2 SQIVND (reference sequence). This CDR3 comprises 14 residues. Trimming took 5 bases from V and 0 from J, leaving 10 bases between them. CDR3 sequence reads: CASSFLRVNTEAFF. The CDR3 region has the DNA TGTGCCAGTAGTTTCCTTCGGGTGAACACTGAAGCTTTCTTT.

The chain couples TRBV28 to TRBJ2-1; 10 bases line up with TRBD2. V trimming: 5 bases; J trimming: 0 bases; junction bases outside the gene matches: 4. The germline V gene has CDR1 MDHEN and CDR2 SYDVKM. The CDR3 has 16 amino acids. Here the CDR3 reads CASSTSGESSYNEQFF. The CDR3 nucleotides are TGTGCCAGCAGTACTAGCGGGGAAAGCTCCTACAATGAGCAGTTCTTC. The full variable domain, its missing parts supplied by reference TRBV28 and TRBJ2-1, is DVKVTQSSRYLVKRTGEKVFLECVQDMDHENMFWYRQDPGLGLRLIYFSYDVKMKEKGDIPEGYSVSREKKERFSLILESASTNQTSMYLCASSTSGESSYNEQFFGPGTRLTVL.

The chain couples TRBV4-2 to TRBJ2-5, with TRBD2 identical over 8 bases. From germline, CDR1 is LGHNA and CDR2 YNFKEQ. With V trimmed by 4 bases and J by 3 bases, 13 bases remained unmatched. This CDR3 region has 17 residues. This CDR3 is CASSRTNTPGLEETQYF. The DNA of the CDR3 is TGTGCCAGCAGCCGAACAAACACTCCGGGACTAGAAGAGACCCAGTACTTC.

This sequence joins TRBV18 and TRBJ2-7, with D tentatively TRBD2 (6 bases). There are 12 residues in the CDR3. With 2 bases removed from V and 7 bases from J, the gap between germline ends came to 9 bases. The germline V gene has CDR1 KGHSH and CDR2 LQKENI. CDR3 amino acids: CASSPGDFEQYF. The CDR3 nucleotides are TGTGCCAGCTCACCAGGGGACTTTGAGCAGTACTTC.

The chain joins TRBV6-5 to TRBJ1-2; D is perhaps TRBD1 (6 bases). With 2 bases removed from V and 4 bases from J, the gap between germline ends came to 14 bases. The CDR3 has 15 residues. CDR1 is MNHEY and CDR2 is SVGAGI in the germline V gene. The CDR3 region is CASSYTGIWLYGYTF. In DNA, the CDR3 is TGTGCCAGCAGTTACACAGGGATTTGGCTCTATGGCTACACCTTC.

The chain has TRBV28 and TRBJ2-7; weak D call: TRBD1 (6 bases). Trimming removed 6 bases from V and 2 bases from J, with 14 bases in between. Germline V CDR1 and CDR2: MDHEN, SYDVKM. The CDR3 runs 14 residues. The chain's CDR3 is CASRPPGHTYEQYF. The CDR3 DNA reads TGTGCCAGCAGACCCCCGGGACATACCTACGAGCAGTACTTC.

For the CDR3, the DNA is TGCGCCAGCACACCCACCCCGGAGGGAGGAGAGACCCAGTACTTC. The encoded protein is CASTPTPEGGETQYF. The V gene is TRBV5-1, the J gene TRBJ2-5, with D perhaps TRBD2 (6 bases). Germline-derived CDR1 and CDR2 are SGHRS and YFSETQ. Trimming removed 6 bases at V and 4 bases at J, with 19 bases between. CDR3 length equals 15 residues.

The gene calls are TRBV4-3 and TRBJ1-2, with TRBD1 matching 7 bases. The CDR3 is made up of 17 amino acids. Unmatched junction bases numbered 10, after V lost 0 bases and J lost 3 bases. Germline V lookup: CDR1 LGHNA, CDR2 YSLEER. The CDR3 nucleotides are TGCGCCAGCAGCCAAGATGAGTCCGGGACAGCCTACTATGGCTACACCTTC. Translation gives CASSQDESGTAYYGYTF.

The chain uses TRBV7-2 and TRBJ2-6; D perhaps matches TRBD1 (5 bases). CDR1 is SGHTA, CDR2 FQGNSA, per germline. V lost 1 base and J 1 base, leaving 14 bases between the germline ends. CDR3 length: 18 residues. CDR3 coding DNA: TGTGCCAGCAGCTTAGTTGGCAGGGTGGCATCTGGGGCCAACGTCCTGACTTTC. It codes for CASSLVGRVASGANVLTF.

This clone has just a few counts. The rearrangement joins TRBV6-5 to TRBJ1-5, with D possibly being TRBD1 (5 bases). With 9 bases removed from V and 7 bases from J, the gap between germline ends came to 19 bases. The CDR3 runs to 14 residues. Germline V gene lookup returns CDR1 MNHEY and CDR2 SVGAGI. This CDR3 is CASGGGATGQPQHF. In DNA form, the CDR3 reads TGTGCCAGTGGGGGAGGGGCGACGGGGCAGCCCCAGCATTTT.

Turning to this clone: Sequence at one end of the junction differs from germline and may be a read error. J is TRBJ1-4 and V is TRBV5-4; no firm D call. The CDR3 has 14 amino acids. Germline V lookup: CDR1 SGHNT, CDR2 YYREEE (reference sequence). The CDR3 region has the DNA TGTGCCAGCAGCAACTTGACTTTGATAGGCGCCGTTATTTTT. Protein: CASSNLTLIGAVIF.

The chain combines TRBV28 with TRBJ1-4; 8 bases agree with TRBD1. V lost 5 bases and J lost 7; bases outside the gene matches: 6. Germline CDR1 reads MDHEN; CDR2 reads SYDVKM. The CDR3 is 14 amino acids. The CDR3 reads CASSPGQGGEKLFF. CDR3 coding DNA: TGTGCCAGCAGTCCCGGACAGGGCGGTGAAAAACTGTTTTTT.